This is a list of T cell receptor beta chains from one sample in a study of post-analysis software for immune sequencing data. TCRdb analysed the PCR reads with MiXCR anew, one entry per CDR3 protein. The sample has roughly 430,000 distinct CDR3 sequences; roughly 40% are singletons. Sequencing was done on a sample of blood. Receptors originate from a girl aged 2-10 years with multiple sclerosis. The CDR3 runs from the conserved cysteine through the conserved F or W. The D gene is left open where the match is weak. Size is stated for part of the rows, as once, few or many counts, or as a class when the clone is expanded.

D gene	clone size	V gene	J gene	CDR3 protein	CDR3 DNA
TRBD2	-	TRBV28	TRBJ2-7	CASSDPSGRSYEQYF	TGTGCCAGCAGCGACCCTAGCGGGAGGAGCTACGAGCAGTACTTC
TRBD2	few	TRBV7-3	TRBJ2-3	CASSYLTSGTQYF	TGTGCCAGCAGCTACCTGACTAGCGGGACGCAGTATTTT
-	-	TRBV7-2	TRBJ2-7	CASSSSGTAIAEQYF	TGTGCCAGCAGCTCTTCCGGGACGGCGATCGCCGAGCAGTACTTC
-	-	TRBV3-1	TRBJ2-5	CASSQNLGLARETQYF	TGTGCCAGCAGCCAAAATCTGGGGCTAGCGCGGGAGACCCAGTACTTC
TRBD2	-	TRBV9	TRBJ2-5	CASSANSGAQETQYF	TGTGCCAGCAGCGCCAATAGCGGGGCCCAAGAGACCCAGTACTTC
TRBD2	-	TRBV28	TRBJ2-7	CASSSAGGRIFYEQYF	TGTGCCAGCAGTTCAGCGGGAGGTCGAATATTCTACGAGCAGTACTTC
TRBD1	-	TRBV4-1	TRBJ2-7	CASSQGGVGTAFYEQYF	TGCGCCAGCAGCCAAGGTGGAGTGGGGACAGCCTTCTACGAGCAGTACTTC
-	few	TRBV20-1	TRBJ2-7	CSASGRGIHEQYF	TGCAGTGCCTCGGGGCGCGGTATCCACGAGCAGTACTTC
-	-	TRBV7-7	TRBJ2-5	CASGQGVGNEQYF	TGTGCTAGCGGCCAGGGGGTCGGGAATGAGCAGTACTTC
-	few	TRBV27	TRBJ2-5	CASSLKALWETQYF	TGTGCCAGCAGTTTAAAAGCTCTATGGGAGACCCAGTACTTC
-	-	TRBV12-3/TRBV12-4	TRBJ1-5	CASSLDAGNQPQHF	TGTGCCAGCAGTTTGGATGCTGGCAATCAGCCCCAGCATTTT
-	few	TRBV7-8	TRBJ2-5	CASSLRWGETQYF	TGTGCCAGCAGCTTAAGGTGGGGGGAGACCCAGTACTTC
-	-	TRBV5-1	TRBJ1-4	CASSLALQENEKLFF	TGCGCCAGCAGCTTGGCCCTCCAGGAGAATGAAAAACTGTTTTTT
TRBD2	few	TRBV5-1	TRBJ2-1	CASSLGRTSGYNEQFF	TGCGCCAGCAGCTTGGGGCGCACTAGCGGATACAATGAGCAGTTCTTC
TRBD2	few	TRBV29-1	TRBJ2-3	CSVEGLAGLDTQYF	TGCAGCGTTGAAGGACTAGCGGGTCTAGATACGCAGTATTTT
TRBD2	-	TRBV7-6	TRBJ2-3	CASSLRTGTNGRDTQYF	TGTGCCAGCAGCTTACGGACCGGGACTAATGGCAGGGATACGCAGTATTTT
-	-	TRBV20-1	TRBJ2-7	CSVLAKNEQYF	TGCAGTGTCCTAGCGAAAAACGAGCAGTACTTC
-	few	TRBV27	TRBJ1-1	CASSLIGANTEAFF	TGTGCCAGCAGTTTGATCGGAGCCAACACTGAAGCTTTCTTT
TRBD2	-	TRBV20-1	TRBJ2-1	CSAPGTSDSNEQFF	TGCAGTGCTCCCGGGACTAGCGATTCGAATGAGCAGTTCTTC
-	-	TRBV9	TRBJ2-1	CASSEEELTKQFF	TGTGCCAGCAGCGAGGAGGAACTAACCAAGCAGTTCTTC
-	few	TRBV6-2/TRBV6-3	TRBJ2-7	CAGSLARSLYEQYF	TGTGCCGGCAGTTTGGCACGCTCCCTCTACGAGCAGTACTTC
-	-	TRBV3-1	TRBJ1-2	CASSQGKGRDYGYTF	TGTGCCAGCAGCCAAGGGAAGGGCAGGGACTATGGCTACACCTTC
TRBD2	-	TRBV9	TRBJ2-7	CASSVELADPREQYF	TGTGCCAGCAGCGTAGAACTAGCGGACCCTCGGGAGCAGTACTTC
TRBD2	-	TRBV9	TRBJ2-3	CASSLGLDLSTDTQYF	TGTGCCAGCAGCCTCGGACTAGATCTTAGCACAGATACGCAGTATTTT
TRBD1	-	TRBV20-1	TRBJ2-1	CSARETGPYNEQFF	TGCAGTGCTAGGGAGACAGGGCCCTACAATGAGCAGTTCTTC
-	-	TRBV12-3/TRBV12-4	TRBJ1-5	CASSLSGARNQPQHF	TGTGCCAGCAGTTTATCAGGGGCTCGCAATCAGCCCCAGCATTTT
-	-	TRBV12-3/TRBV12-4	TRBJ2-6	CASTQDSYSGANVLTF	TGTGCCAGCACCCAGGACAGCTACTCTGGGGCCAACGTCCTGACTTTC
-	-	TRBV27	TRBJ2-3	CASRRYGGGRVSTDTQYF	TGTGCCAGCAGGCGATATGGTGGGGGGCGGGTGAGCACAGATACGCAGTATTTT
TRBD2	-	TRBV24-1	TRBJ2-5	CATSAGGWGGRGETQYF	TGTGCCACCAGTGCCGGCGGTTGGGGCGGGAGAGGAGAGACCCAGTACTTC
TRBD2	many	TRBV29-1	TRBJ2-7	CSVEGPGGPWEQYF	TGCAGCGTTGAAGGTCCGGGAGGGCCGTGGGAGCAGTACTTC
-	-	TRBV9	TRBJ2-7	CASSVTGAPSYEQYF	TGTGCCAGCAGCGTTACAGGCGCCCCATCCTACGAGCAGTACTTC
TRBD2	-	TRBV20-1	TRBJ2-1	CSASVTSGRTGYNEQFF	TGCAGTGCTAGCGTTACTAGCGGGAGGACCGGGTACAATGAGCAGTTCTTC
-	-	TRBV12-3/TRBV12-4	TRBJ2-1	CASSSWGVNEQFF	TGTGCCAGCAGTTCTTGGGGGGTCAATGAGCAGTTCTTC
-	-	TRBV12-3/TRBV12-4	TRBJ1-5	CASSLTVGNQPQHF	TGTGCCAGCAGTTTAACCGTGGGCAATCAGCCCCAGCATTTT
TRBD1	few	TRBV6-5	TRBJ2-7	CASSPDREVSYEQYF	TGTGCCAGCAGCCCGGACAGGGAGGTCTCCTACGAGCAGTACTTC
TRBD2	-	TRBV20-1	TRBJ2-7	CSASPRDYSSYEQYF	TGCAGTGCTAGCCCTCGGGACTATTCTTCCTACGAGCAGTACTTC
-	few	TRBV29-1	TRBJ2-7	CSALGVTEQYF	TGCAGCGCATTGGGTGTTACCGAGCAGTACTTC
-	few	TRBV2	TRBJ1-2	CASRGANYGYTF	TGTGCCAGCAGGGGAGCTAACTATGGCTACACCTTC
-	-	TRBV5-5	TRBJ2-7	CASSFSNSAYEQYF	TGTGCCAGCAGCTTTTCTAACAGTGCCTACGAGCAGTACTTC
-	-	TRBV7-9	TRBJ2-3	CAIAPWGGFTDTQYF	TGTGCTATCGCTCCATGGGGCGGATTCACAGATACGCAGTATTTT